This T cell receptor (beta chain) was obtained from a study of T cells in Graves' hyperthyroidism and ophthalmopathy. Amplified TCR beta CDR3 regions came from RNA transcripts. During a first-round RT-PCR of the TCR CDR3, the HTBI primer set was used. Each CDR3 protein is one row after TCRdb ran MiXCR on the multiplex PCR reads. Of some 350,000 distinct CDR3 sequences detected, approximately 20% appear once; the ten largest clones hold about 4%. CDR1 SNHLY and CDR2 FYNNEI come from the germline V gene. This CDR3 region has 14 residues. Trimming stripped 3 bases from V and 3 bases from J, with 11 bases between.

This rearrangement joins TRBV2 to TRBJ1-2; D call uncertain. The receptor comes from a woman aged 18 to 35 with Graves' hyperthyroidism. Sequencing was performed on blood. CDR3 loop: CASSERTIDYGYTF. The CDR3 DNA sequence: TGTGCCAGCAGTGAGAGGACGATCGACTATGGCTACACCTTC. Full variable domain (missing parts from reference TRBV2 and TRBJ1-2): EPEVTQTPSHQVTQMGQEVILRCVPISNHLYFYWYRQILGQKVEFLVSFYNNEISEKSEIFDDQFSVERPDGSNFTLKIRSTKLEDSAMYFCASSERTIDYGYTFGSGTRLTVV.